This TCR beta chain was recovered during a study of cytomegalovirus exposure and HLA in healthy donors. Regarding the study as a whole: As a later analysis showed, several of the most significant clusters appeared to be linked to common viral pathogens.

As regards this clone: Its matching antigen is unknown.

V was pared by 4 bases and J by 5 bases, with 13 bases of the junction left unmatched. CDR1 and CDR2 (germline): SQVTM, ANQGSEA. CDR3 length: 15 residues. PCR primers comprised 60 Vbeta and 13 Jbeta primers. Assay: immunoSEQ multiplex PCR; the TCRdb copy retains only in-frame clones and omits some. The table shows 200,000 to 250,000 clones, with 70% to 90% occurring only once. The sequence was obtained from a girl aged 2-10 years in good health and CMV-seronegative. The V gene is TRBV29-1, the J gene TRBJ1-1, with 7 bases fitting TRBD1. The sequencing input was PBMCs. The CDR3 loop reads CSVAAIRGRKTEAFF. Written as DNA, the CDR3 is TGCAGCGTTGCGGCTATCAGGGGGAGAAAGACTGAAGCTTTCTTT. Complete variable domain (other parts from reference TRBV29-1 and TRBJ1-1): SAVISQKPSRDICQRGTSLTIQCQVDSQVTMMFWYRQQPGQSLTLIATANQGSEATYESGFVIDKFPISRPNLTFSTLTVSNMSPEDSSIYLCSVAAIRGRKTEAFFGQGTRLTVV.